One and the same sample provided the 27 T cell receptor beta chains below, sequenced in a study of Ad26.COV2.S vaccination and SARS-CoV-2 variants. Generated by immunoSEQ multiplex PCR, the TCRdb table keeps only in-frame clones and is missing some. The data show hundreds of thousands of clones, approximately 90% seen once. Treatment noted: about 20 received Ad26.COV2.S at low or high dose, single or two shots; 5 received placebo; per-sample allocation not given. Sampling was performed 63 days after the first vaccine or placebo injection. The specimen comprised peripheral blood, sampled in a trial of Ad26.COV2.S vaccine versus placebo. The receptor source for this set is a person between 18 and 60 years old who received the Ad26.COV2.S COVID-19 vaccine or a placebo.

The chain employs TRBV5-1 and TRBJ2-1; 13 bases are shared with TRBD2. The length of the CDR3 is 16 residues. The V gene end was trimmed by 2 bases and the J gene end by 9 bases; junction bases not matched to a gene: 8. Germline loops: CDR1 SGHRS, CDR2 YFSETQ. DNA for the CDR3: TGCGCCAGCAGCTTCCCTGGACTAGCGGGAGTGTCTGAGCAGTTCTTC. Its protein is CASSFPGLAGVSEQFF.

This clone was seen a few times. The chain links TRBV6-4 to TRBJ2-1; D is possibly TRBD1 or TRBD2 (5 bases each). Trimming pared 6 bases from V and 10 bases from J, leaving 16 bases between. The CDR3 extends over 13 amino acids. Per germline, CDR1 MRHNA and CDR2 SNTAGT. The CDR3 DNA reads TGTGCCAGCAGAGCCGGGGCTAGCAGAGAGCAGTTCTTC. It translates to CASRAGASREQFF.

Written as DNA, the CDR3 is TGCGCCAGCAGCCAACTGGACAGCTCCTACAATGAGCAGTTCTTC. Its translation is CASSQLDSSYNEQFF. This chain connects TRBV5-1 to TRBJ2-1; D perhaps matches TRBD1 (6 bases). The CDR3 extends over 15 amino acids. V lost 4 bases and J lost 0, with 11 bases in between. From germline, CDR1 is SGHRS and CDR2 YFSETQ.

This clone was picked up one time. V is TRBV3-1 (or the pseudogene TRBV3-2) and J is TRBJ2-3; 8 bases are a match to TRBD2. This CDR3 spans 17 amino acids. Trimming cost V 2 bases and J 6 bases; bases outside gene matches: 13. Germline V gives CDR1 LGHDT, CDR2 YNNKEL (reference sequence). CDR3 protein: CASSQSTPGLVSDTQYF. The CDR3 nucleotides read TGTGCCAGCAGCCAATCTACGCCGGGACTAGTTTCGGATACGCAGTATTTT.

This clone was counted a single time. The chain links TRBV9 to TRBJ2-1, with TRBD2 matching 9 bases. J gave up 2 bases and V 4 bases, and 7 bases lay outside the gene matches. The germline V gene encodes CDR1 SGDLS and CDR2 YYNGEE. The CDR3 covers 16 residues. The CDR3 spells CASSLKREEPYNEQFF. CDR3 nucleotides: TGTGCCAGCAGCCTAAAGCGGGAGGAACCCTACAATGAGCAGTTCTTC. Variable domain in full (rest from reference TRBV9 and TRBJ2-1): DSGVTQTPKHLITATGQRVTLRCSPRSGDLSVYWYQQSLDQGLQFLIQYYNGEERAKGNILERFSAQQFPDLHSELNLSSLELGDSALYFCASSLKREEPYNEQFFGPGTRLTVL.

The chain uses TRBV12-5 and TRBJ2-5; 9 bases line up with TRBD2. V lost 6 bases, J lost 5 bases, and 10 bases stayed unmatched. Germline CDR1 and CDR2: LGHNT and FRNRAP. The length of the CDR3 is 15 residues. This chain's CDR3 is CASGSGTSTFETQYF. The CDR3 nucleotides are TGTGCTAGTGGCTCCGGGACTAGCACCTTTGAGACCCAGTACTTC.

V and J are TRBV9 and TRBJ1-3, with a possible D match to TRBD1 (6 bases). V gave up 4 bases and J gave up 4 bases, with 18 bases separating them. From germline, CDR1 is SGDLS and CDR2 YYNGEE. The CDR3 loop spans 16 amino acids. CDR3 bases: TGTGCCAGCAGCCCTCCCCCCGACAGGCCAGGAAACACCATATATTTT. Protein sequence: CASSPPPDRPGNTIYF.

The rearrangement joins TRBV10-2 to TRBJ2-1, with a possible D match to TRBD2 (6 bases). The CDR3 runs 16 residues. The V and J ends lost 6 bases and 6 bases respectively, with 21 bases between them. Germline CDR1 reads WSHSY; CDR2 reads SAAADI. The CDR3 coding sequence is TGCGCCAGCAGGACGGTCGCCTGGCGGGACGGCAATGAGCAGTTCTTC. Protein sequence: CASRTVAWRDGNEQFF.

The rearrangement uses TRBV7-6 and TRBJ2-5; TRBD2 agrees at 7 bases. The CDR3 length is 11 residues. Germline trimming cut 11 bases from V and 2 bases from J; bases unmatched to any gene: 2. CDR1 SGHVS and CDR2 FNYEAQ come from the germline V gene. The chain's CDR3 is CAGREQETQYF. The CDR3 DNA is TGTGCCGGGAGGGAACAAGAGACCCAGTACTTC.

V usage is TRBV6-6 and J usage is TRBJ2-5; a weak D match, TRBD1 (6 bases). The CDR3 is made up of 15 amino acids. V lost 0 bases to trimming and J lost 3 bases, with 11 bases between them. From germline, CDR1 is MNHNY and CDR2 SVGAGI (reference sequence). The chain's CDR3 is CASSYSQQGKETQYF. The CDR3 bases are TGTGCCAGCAGTTACTCGCAGCAGGGGAAAGAGACCCAGTACTTC.

The chain joins TRBV28 to TRBJ1-2; 9 positions agree with TRBD1. The germline V gene encodes CDR1 MDHEN and CDR2 SYDVKM. The CDR3 is 14 residues long. After removal of 5 bases from V and 4 bases from J, the junction contained 5 bases not matched to a gene. CDR3 loop: CASSLGQGPYGYTF. For the CDR3, the DNA is TGTGCCAGCAGTCTTGGACAGGGGCCCTATGGCTACACCTTC.

V gene TRBV29-1 combines with J gene TRBJ2-7; D remains ambiguous. This CDR3 is 11 amino acids long. Germline loops: CDR1 SQVTM, CDR2 ANQGSEA. V lost 5 bases and J 1 base, leaving 6 bases between the germline ends. The CDR3 reads CSVLKSYEQYF. The CDR3, as DNA: TGCAGCGTTCTCAAATCCTACGAGCAGTACTTC.

DNA for the CDR3: TGTGCCAGCAGTTATCGGCAGGGACTCGACGAGCAGTACTTC. Its protein product is CASSYRQGLDEQYF. The rearrangement links TRBV6-2 or TRBV6-3 to TRBJ2-7, with a possible D match to TRBD2 (6 bases). V was pared by 3 bases and J by 5 bases, with 14 bases between. Germline CDR1 reads MNHEY; CDR2 reads SVGEGT. The CDR3 length is 14 residues.

This rearrangement joins TRBV7-2 to TRBJ2-7; no reliable D call. The germline V gene has CDR1 SGHTA and CDR2 FQGNSA. This CDR3 is built from 16 residues. Between the trimmed V and J ends, which lost 1 base and 2 bases, there was a span of 15 bases. CDR3 sequence (DNA): TGTGCCAGCAGCTTAGGGGCCGGACCCAAACCCTACGAGCAGTACTTC. Protein sequence: CASSLGAGPKPYEQYF.

The gene calls are TRBV19 and TRBJ1-6; 7 bases line up with TRBD1. Germline CDR1 is LNHDA and CDR2 is SQIVND (reference sequence). The CDR3 sequence is 15 residues long. Unmatched junction bases numbered 11, after V lost 2 bases and J lost 13 bases. The CDR3 region has the DNA TGTGCCAGTAGTATAAATAGGGGGCCAAGCGTCCCCCTCCACTTT. Translation: CASSINRGPSVPLHF.

This chain connects TRBV29-1 to TRBJ2-1, with D possibly TRBD2 on 6 matching bases. The CDR3 spans 13 residues. The germline CDR1 and CDR2 sequences are SQVTM and ANQGSEA. Trimming pared 4 bases from V and 6 bases from J, leaving 13 bases between. The CDR3 sequence: CSVVVGGGNEQFF. The CDR3 DNA follows: TGCAGCGTTGTAGTGGGAGGAGGCAATGAGCAGTTCTTC.

The rearrangement links TRBV29-1 to TRBJ2-2; 9 bases fit TRBD1. Germline CDR1 and CDR2: SQVTM and ANQGSEA. V trimming: 7 bases; J trimming: 1 base; junction bases outside the gene matches: 25. This CDR3 has 21 residues. The CDR3 DNA sequence: TGCAGCGCCCAGGCAACAGGGGGCCCGTTTCAGTCGGGGTGGAACACCGGGGAGCTGTTTTTT. Translating gives CSAQATGGPFQSGWNTGELFF.

This clone was observed a handful of times. The rearrangement joins TRBV29-1 to TRBJ2-5; D is undetermined. The germline CDR1 and CDR2 sequences are SQVTM and ANQGSEA. The CDR3 is made up of 13 amino acids. V was shortened by 5 bases and J by 4 bases, with 14 bases between the two germline ends. CDR3 sequence: CSVLGIRPETQYF. The CDR3 DNA reads TGCAGCGTTTTAGGGATTCGTCCAGAGACCCAGTACTTC.

The chain employs TRBV10-3 and TRBJ2-5; TRBD2 matches 11 bases. This CDR3 region has 14 residues. V trimming: 10 bases; J trimming: 1 base; junction bases outside the gene matches: 5. The germline gives CDR1 ENHRY, CDR2 SYGVKD. The CDR3 region is CATLAGGLQETQYF. CDR3 DNA sequence: TGTGCCACCTTAGCGGGAGGGCTCCAAGAGACCCAGTACTTC.

The CDR3 protein is CASSLVDLGNQPQHF. The CDR3 DNA reads as TGTGCCAGCAGCTTGGTAGATCTCGGAAATCAGCCCCAGCATTTT. The chain joins TRBV5-8 to TRBJ1-5, with D unclear. The germline V gene encodes CDR1 SGHTS and CDR2 YDEGEE. The CDR3 has 15 residues. Trimming stripped 0 bases from V and 4 bases from J, with 11 bases between. The whole variable domain, remainder taken from reference TRBV5-8 and TRBJ1-5, is EAGVTQSPTHLIKTRGQQATLRCSPISGHTSVYWYQQALGLGLQFLLWYDEGEERNRGNFPPRFSGRQFPNYSSELNVNALELEDSALYLCASSLVDLGNQPQHFGDGTRLSIL.

This clone showed up just once. The sample contains more than one DNA sequence encoding this CDR3. This chain joins TRBV6-2 or TRBV6-3 and TRBJ1-1, with D unresolved. Germline loops: CDR1 MNHEY, CDR2 SVGEGT. The CDR3 is 13 amino acids. V was clipped by 2 bases and J by 2 bases, with 6 bases between them. DNA for the CDR3: TGTGCCAGCAGTTACGATAGTAACACTGAAGCTTTCTTT. It specifies CASSYDSNTEAFF.

The chain recombines TRBV10-3 with TRBJ2-2; possibly TRBD2 for D (5 bases). Trimming cost V 10 bases and J 5 bases, with 23 bases left between them. The germline CDR1 and CDR2 sequences are ENHRY and SYGVKD. CDR3 size: 16 residues. CDR3 DNA sequence: TGTGCCACCGCCTTAAGCGGAGTGGCGGGTACCGGGGAGCTGTTTTTT. Its protein product is CATALSGVAGTGELFF.

V usage is TRBV7-9 and J usage is TRBJ2-1; 10 positions match TRBD2. Germline V gene sequence: CDR1 SEHNR, CDR2 FQNEAQ (reference sequence). This CDR3 contains 16 residues. Germline trimming cut 4 bases from V and 4 bases from J; bases unmatched to any gene: 7. Here the CDR3 reads CASSSPLAGDYNEQFF. The CDR3 nucleotides read TGTGCCAGCAGCTCACCCCTAGCGGGAGATTACAATGAGCAGTTCTTC. Full variable domain (outside the CDR3, taken from reference TRBV7-9 and TRBJ2-1): DTGVSQNPRHKITKRGQNVTFRCDPISEHNRLYWYRQTLGQGPEFLTYFQNEAQLEKSRLLSDRFSAERPKGSFSTLEIQRTEQGDSAMYLCASSSPLAGDYNEQFFGPGTRLTVL.

The V call is TRBV9, the J call TRBJ1-2; TRBD1 agrees at 10 bases. This CDR3 has 16 residues. Germline CDR1 and CDR2: SGDLS and YYNGEE. J was trimmed by 4 bases and V by 4 bases; bases with no gene match: 10. The CDR3 protein is CASSLDRQGASYGYTF. The CDR3 coding sequence is TGTGCCAGCAGCTTAGACAGACAGGGGGCGAGCTATGGCTACACCTTC.

The V and J genes are TRBV19 and TRBJ1-2, with D perhaps TRBD1 (6 bases). The CDR3 runs to 17 residues. V gave up 4 bases and J gave up 2 bases, with 20 bases separating them. The germline CDR1 and CDR2 sequences are LNHDA and SQIVND (reference sequence). This CDR3 reads CASSRITGGGLNYGYTF. The CDR3, as DNA: TGTGCCAGTAGTAGAATAACCGGGGGCGGTCTCAACTATGGCTACACCTTC.

The chain employs TRBV19 and TRBJ2-5; 7 bases align to TRBD2. Germline V CDR1 and CDR2: LNHDA, SQIVND (reference sequence). V lost 3 bases to trimming and J lost 0 bases; unmatched junction nucleotides: 4. This CDR3 is 15 amino acids long. In DNA form, the CDR3 reads TGTGCCAGTAGTATCTGGGAGGGGTACCAAGAGACCCAGTACTTC. It codes for CASSIWEGYQETQYF.

The rearrangement joins TRBV12-3 or TRBV12-4 to TRBJ1-1, with D possibly being TRBD1 (5 bases). The CDR3 runs to 13 residues. Trimming took off 1 base at V and 6 bases at J, with 9 bases between the two ends. CDR3 sequence reads: CASSLEWGAEAFF. The CDR3 coding sequence is TGTGCCAGCAGTTTAGAATGGGGGGCTGAAGCTTTCTTT.